This TCR beta chain was found in a study of CD8+CD57+ T cells in acquired aplastic anemia. Study as a whole: Healthy donors had, on average, around 10 million reads for their CD4+ cells. Study outcomes and limitations: Sharing between patients and controls was observed for twenty-nine CD8+ CDR3 sequences. A significant difference in CD8+ Simpson's diversity between patients and controls was not found.

TCR beta VDJ and CDR3 profiling used genomic DNA as template. MiXCR, applied by TCRdb to the reads, yields one record per CDR3 protein. The sample lists 150,000 to 200,000 distinct CDR3 sequences, just under 45% occurring once. Germline CDR1 is SGHVS and CDR2 is FQNEAQ. This CDR3 has 17 amino acids. V lost 2 bases and J lost 5; bases outside the gene matches: 13. With respect to this clonotype: Its antigen remains unknown.

This TCR was recovered from a human donor in good health. Sequenced: sorted CD4+, CD8+, or CD8+CD57+ T cells (not recorded which) from PBMCs. The chain joins TRBV7-8 to TRBJ2-5; TRBD1 agrees at 8 bases. For the CDR3, the DNA is TGTGCCAGCAGCTTATGGACAGGGATTGTTCCAAAGGAGACCCAGTACTTC. This codes for CASSLWTGIVPKETQYF.